The 5 T cell receptor beta chains below all came from one sample that was sequenced in a study of human T cells and chemical hapten exposure. Time point in this sample: patch test 3, about 24 weeks after DPC sensitization. Treatment specified: therapeutic diphenylcyclopropenone sensitization with weekly scalp DPC. Unfractionated whole blood yielded the extracted total RNA. TCRdb re-called the RACE reads with MiXCR, one entry per CDR3 protein. This table holds tens of thousands of distinct CDR3 sequences, approximately 11% found once. The sequenced sample was whole blood, obtained in connection with sensitization to the hapten diphenylcyclopropenone (DPC). All receptors derive from a woman aged 35 to 49 with alopecia areata. Some clones in this sample may be carry-over from other donors' samples.

This chain joins TRBV6-2 or TRBV6-3 and TRBJ2-7, with 11 bases matching TRBD1. Germline V lookup: CDR1 MNHEY, CDR2 SVGEGT. Unmatched junction bases numbered 3, after V lost 8 bases and J lost 6 bases. The CDR3 extends over 12 amino acids. Here the CDR3 reads CASGGQGVEQYF. The CDR3 DNA sequence: TGTGCCAGCGGGGGACAGGGGGTCGAGCAGTACTTC.

The table lists this clonotype with many counts. The CDR3 sequence: CASSPGVGATNEKLFF. CDR3 nucleotides: TGCGCCAGCAGCCCGGGAGTAGGAGCAACTAATGAAAAACTGTTTTTT. The V gene is TRBV5-1, the J gene TRBJ1-4; D is unresolved. CDR3 length: 16 amino acids. Per the germline V gene, CDR1 is SGHRS and CDR2 is YFSETQ. The V end was cut by 4 bases, the J end by 0 bases, with 13 bases between.

This clonotype was counted between two and nine times. V usage is TRBV29-1 and J usage is TRBJ2-2; D possibly corresponds to TRBD1 (6 bases). Germline-derived CDR1 and CDR2 are SQVTM and ANQGSEA. The CDR3 consists of 12 residues. The germline V and J ends were trimmed by 6 bases and 5 bases, with 10 bases remaining between them. The CDR3 here is CSVTGKTGELFF. CDR3 sequence (DNA): TGCAGCGTAACAGGGAAGACCGGGGAGCTGTTTTTT.

This clonotype was detected ten times or more. V gene TRBV4-1 combines with J gene TRBJ2-7; 10 nucleotides align to TRBD2. The ends lost 4 bases at V and 3 bases at J; junction bases unmatched: 6. This CDR3 contains 15 residues. Germline loops: CDR1 MGHRA, CDR2 YSYEKL. The CDR3 DNA reads as TGCGCCAGCAGCCCCGCTTCTAGCGGGGGCTACGAGCAGTACTTC. Translating it yields CASSPASSGGYEQYF.

V usage is TRBV10-3 and J usage is TRBJ1-5, with a possible D match to TRBD1 (6 bases). CDR1 is ENHRY and CDR2 is SYGVKD in the germline V gene. V lost 5 bases to trimming and J lost 0 bases, with 11 bases between them. The CDR3 is 15 amino acids. The CDR3 is CAISTGRNSNQPQHF. The DNA of the CDR3 is TGTGCCATCAGTACAGGGAGGAATAGCAATCAGCCCCAGCATTTT.